Shown below are 3 T cell receptor beta chains from a single sample sequenced in a study of shared clonotypes between healthy human individuals. The protocol was immunoSEQ multiplex PCR, while the TCRdb copy is restricted to in-frame clones and leaves out a portion. The sample lists about 490,000 clones; around 85% were seen once. Sequenced sample: PBMCs. Source of these receptors: a woman aged 40 to 50 in good health. Some clones in this sample may be carry-over from other donors' samples.

This clone has just one count. The CDR3 DNA sequence: TGTGCCATCAGTCCGGGACTTGACTACAATGAGCAGTTCTTC. This codes for CAISPGLDYNEQFF. This rearrangement joins TRBV10-3 to TRBJ2-1; the D gene is possibly TRBD2 (6 bases). The CDR3 contains 14 residues. Germline-derived CDR1 and CDR2 are ENHRY and SYGVKD. V was cut by 5 bases and J by 3 bases, with 11 bases left in between.

The gene calls are TRBV5-1 and TRBJ2-1; 13 nucleotides match TRBD2. The CDR3 extends over 16 amino acids. Per the germline V gene, CDR1 is SGHRS and CDR2 is YFSETQ. V lost 7 bases to trimming and J lost 6 bases; unmatched junction nucleotides: 10. The CDR3 DNA follows: TGCGCCAGCGCAACTGGGACTAGCGGGACCCCCAATGAGCAGTTCTTC. This translates into CASATGTSGTPNEQFF.

The rearrangement joins TRBV15 to TRBJ2-3; no clear D. CDR1 LNHNV and CDR2 YYDKDF come from the germline V gene (reference sequence). V gave up 3 bases and J gave up 2 bases, with 12 bases separating them. The length of the CDR3 is 15 residues. In DNA, the CDR3 is TGTGCCACCAGCAGTCTGGAGCGAGACACAGATACGCAGTATTTT. Residues: CATSSLERDTDTQYF.